One sample yielded the 26 T cell receptor beta chains listed below, sequenced in a study of CD8+ T cells in alopecia areata. Sequencing templates came from extracted RNA that was reverse transcribed into cDNA. Here immunoSEQ multiplex PCR was the method, and the copy in TCRdb shows in-frame clones only, minus some. The data show roughly 100,000 clones, approximately 52% seen once. The sequenced sample was CD4+ T cells sorted from blood. The receptor source for this set is a human donor in good health.

This clone was seen a few times. This sequence joins TRBV5-1 and TRBJ1-1; the D gene is possibly TRBD1 (5 bases). Germline-derived CDR1 and CDR2 are SGHRS and YFSETQ. V was pared by 4 bases and J by 5 bases, with 12 bases between. The CDR3 sequence is 13 residues long. DNA for the CDR3: TGCGCCAGCAGCCCCAGGGAGAGGACTGAAGCTTTCTTT. It encodes CASSPRERTEAFF. Drawing the rest from reference TRBV5-1 and TRBJ1-1, the complete variable domain is KAGVTQTPRYLIKTRGQQVTLSCSPISGHRSVSWYQQTPGQGLQFLFEYFSETQRNKGNFPGRFSGRQFSNSRSEMNVSTLELGDSALYLCASSPRERTEAFFGQGTRLTVV.

The chain has TRBV29-1 and TRBJ1-1; possibly TRBD1 for D (6 bases). The V end lost 5 bases, the J end lost 2 bases, and 12 bases lay between the germline ends. The CDR3 totals 13 residues. Germline values: CDR1 SQVTM, CDR2 ANQGSEA. CDR3 nucleotide sequence: TGCAGCGTTCGACCACAGGGAAACACTGAAGCTTTCTTT. As protein: CSVRPQGNTEAFF.

The chain carries TRBV29-1 and TRBJ2-7, with 8 bases identical to TRBD1. V shed 7 bases, J shed 7 bases, and the junction held 12 bases outside the gene matches. There are 13 residues in the CDR3. Germline V gene sequence: CDR1 SQVTM, CDR2 ANQGSEA. CDR3 sequence: CSASGQAVREQYF. The CDR3 region has the DNA TGCAGCGCCTCGGGACAGGCGGTGAGGGAGCAGTACTTC.

The chain has TRBV7-2 and TRBJ1-1, with no clear D. V shed 4 bases and J shed 4 bases, with 10 bases lying between them. From germline, CDR1 is SGHTA and CDR2 FQGNSA. The CDR3 sequence is 13 residues long. The CDR3 DNA sequence: TGTGCCAGCAGCTCAGGTGGGCGCACTGAAGCTTTCTTT. This encodes CASSSGGRTEAFF.

The table lists this clone with a few counts. V is TRBV7-4 and J is TRBJ1-3; no firm D call. V was clipped by 2 bases and J by 3 bases, with 2 bases between them. Germline lookup yields CDR1 SGHVT and CDR2 SQSDAQ. This CDR3 contains 12 residues. The CDR3 region is CASSLYGNTIYF. CDR3 coding DNA: TGTGCCAGCAGCTTATATGGAAACACCATATATTTT. Filled out from reference TRBV7-4 and TRBJ1-3, the complete variable domain reads GAGVSQSPRYKVAKRGRDVALRCDSISGHVTLYWYRQTLGQGSEVLTYSQSDAQRDKSGRPSGRFSAERPERSVSTLKIQRTEQGDSAVYLCASSLYGNTIYFGEGSWLTVV.

This clone was seen only a few times. V gene TRBV2 combines with J gene TRBJ2-7; tentatively, D is TRBD1 (6 bases). This CDR3 comprises 11 residues. Germline V lookup: CDR1 SNHLY, CDR2 FYNNEI. V lost 8 bases and J 3 bases, leaving 8 bases between the germline ends. Written as DNA, the CDR3 is TGTGCCAGCCTGACAGGCTACGAGCAGTACTTC. Translation gives CASLTGYEQYF.

This clone was recorded a few times. The junction shows a germline mismatch at one end, possibly a read error. The chain links TRBV30 to TRBJ2-3, with D maybe TRBD2 (5 bases). Germline CDR1 reads GTSNPN; CDR2 reads SVGIG (reference sequence). The CDR3 consists of 13 residues. The CDR3 spells CASSLAGADTQYF. In DNA, the CDR3 is TGTGCCTCGAGTCTCGCGGGTGCAGATACGCAGTATTTT.

The chain recombines TRBV29-1 with TRBJ2-3, with 8 bases that match TRBD2. The germline gives CDR1 SQVTM, CDR2 ANQGSEA. With V trimmed by 8 bases and J by 4 bases, 17 bases remained unmatched. The CDR3 extends over 16 amino acids. CDR3 nucleotide sequence: TGCAGCTACTATCCTCGGCATAGCGGGGTGGCAGATACGCAGTATTTT. It is translated as CSYYPRHSGVADTQYF.

V gene TRBV7-9 combines with J gene TRBJ2-5, with D tentatively TRBD1 (6 bases). Germline assignment: CDR1 SEHNR and CDR2 FQNEAQ (reference sequence). V lost 5 bases, J lost 7 bases, and 8 bases lay in between. The length of the CDR3 is 11 residues. The CDR3 region is CASSLRGTQYF. CDR3 bases: TGTGCCAGCAGCCTCAGGGGGACCCAGTACTTC.

The CDR3 spells CASSLRPQETQYF. The DNA for the CDR3 is TGCGCCAGCAGCTTGAGACCCCAAGAGACCCAGTACTTC. V and J are TRBV5-1 and TRBJ2-5, with unresolved D. This CDR3 region has 13 residues. CDR1 SGHRS and CDR2 YFSETQ come from the germline V gene. V dropped 1 base and J dropped 1 base, with 5 bases sitting between them.

The chain employs TRBV5-1 and TRBJ2-5, with TRBD1 as a possible D gene (6 bases). The CDR3 covers 13 residues. V was clipped by 7 bases and J by 2 bases, with 12 bases between them. Germline V gene sequence: CDR1 SGHRS, CDR2 YFSETQ. The DNA for the CDR3 is TGCGCCAGCGGCCGTGGACAGCAAGAGACCCAGTACTTC. Translated: CASGRGQQETQYF.

This chain links TRBV2 with TRBJ1-5; 7 positions match TRBD1. CDR3 length equals 17 residues. The V gene end was trimmed by 6 bases and the J gene end by 0 bases; junction bases not matched to a gene: 11. Germline loops: CDR1 SNHLY, CDR2 FYNNEI. CDR3 protein: CASSNTGVGNSNQPQHF. Written as DNA, the CDR3 is TGTGCCAGCAGCAATACAGGGGTGGGGAATAGCAATCAGCCCCAGCATTTT.

This chain joins TRBV4-2 and TRBJ2-7, with 11 bases identical to TRBD2. The V and J ends lost 0 bases and 4 bases, in that order; junction bases with no gene match: 5. Germline CDR1 and CDR2: LGHNA and YNFKEQ. The CDR3 contains 16 residues. CDR3 nucleotide sequence: TGTGCCAGCAGCCAAGATCTGACTAGCGGGACATACGAGCAGTACTTC. This gives the protein CASSQDLTSGTYEQYF.

This clone was counted only a few times. The CDR3 DNA reads TGCGCCAGCAGCCAGTTAACGACCGGGGAGCTGTTTTTT. Encoded protein: CASSQLTTGELFF. This sequence joins TRBV4-3 and TRBJ2-2, with D uncertain. The CDR3 totals 13 residues. V lost 3 bases, J lost 5 bases, and 7 bases lay in between. Germline V lookup: CDR1 LGHNA, CDR2 YSLEER.

This clone was detected a few times. This rearrangement joins TRBV29-1 to TRBJ2-7, with D possibly being TRBD1 (5 bases). The CDR3 has 13 amino acids. Germline CDR1 reads SQVTM; CDR2 reads ANQGSEA. V lost 3 bases, J lost 5 bases, and 14 bases lay in between. The DNA for the CDR3 is TGCAGCGTTGACAGGCAGGGATCCCACGAGCAGTACTTC. Its protein product is CSVDRQGSHEQYF.

This chain joins TRBV4-3 and TRBJ2-2; TRBD2 is a possible D gene (6 bases). V was trimmed by 3 bases and J by 7 bases, leaving 9 bases between them. Germline loops: CDR1 LGHNA, CDR2 YSLEER. The CDR3 spans 13 residues. For the CDR3, the DNA is TGCGCCAGCAGCCAGCAGACTAGCGGGGAGCTGTTTTTT. This sequence encodes CASSQQTSGELFF.

CDR3 in DNA: TGTGCCAGTAGTATAGGCGGACAGGGGTTCGGCACCGGGGAGCTGTTTTTT. This codes for CASSIGGQGFGTGELFF. The gene calls are TRBV19 and TRBJ2-2; 9 bases are a match to TRBD1. The CDR3 is 17 amino acids. The V gene's germline CDR1 is LNHDA and CDR2 SQIVND (reference sequence). With V trimmed by 1 base and J by 4 bases, 7 bases remained unmatched.

This sequence joins TRBV5-1 and TRBJ2-7; 9 positions match TRBD2. Germline V gives CDR1 SGHRS, CDR2 YFSETQ. J was trimmed by 7 bases and V by 4 bases; bases with no gene match: 15. This CDR3 has 16 amino acids. The CDR3 DNA reads TGCGCCAGCAGCACAGAGCGTGGCGGGGGGGCCCGGGAGCAGTACTTC. The encoded protein is CASSTERGGGAREQYF.

The chain has TRBV7-2 and TRBJ1-2, with D maybe TRBD1 (6 bases). The CDR3 loop spans 17 amino acids. Trimming pared 2 bases from V and 8 bases from J, leaving 24 bases between. Germline V lookup: CDR1 SGHTA, CDR2 FQGNSA. CDR3 sequence (DNA): TGTGCCAGCAGCTTACCGCGATCCCGGACAGACCCCTACGGCTACACCTTC. It codes for CASSLPRSRTDPYGYTF.

This clone was seen at least ten times. The gene calls are TRBV7-2 and TRBJ2-3; TRBD2 is a possible D gene (5 bases). V was pared by 5 bases and J by 5 bases, with 8 bases between. Germline V gene lookup returns CDR1 SGHTA and CDR2 FQGNSA. The CDR3 sequence is 12 residues long. Here the CDR3 DNA reads TGTGCCAGCAGCCTTAGCGAAGATACGCAGTATTTT. This sequence encodes CASSLSEDTQYF.

This chain joins TRBV9 and TRBJ1-6; D call uncertain. CDR3 length: 14 amino acids. V lost 0 bases and J 7 bases, leaving 8 bases between the germline ends. From germline, CDR1 is SGDLS and CDR2 YYNGEE. The CDR3 coding sequence is TGTGCCAGCAGCGTAGTGGACGGGAATTCACCCCTCCACTTT. This codes for CASSVVDGNSPLHF. The full variable domain, rest sourced from reference TRBV9 and TRBJ1-6, is DSGVTQTPKHLITATGQRVTLRCSPRSGDLSVYWYQQSLDQGLQFLIQYYNGEERAKGNILERFSAQQFPDLHSELNLSSLELGDSALYFCASSVVDGNSPLHFGNGTRLTVT.

The V gene is TRBV30, the J gene TRBJ1-1; 9 bases map to TRBD1. Germline V gives CDR1 GTSNPN, CDR2 SVGIG (reference sequence). V lost 3 bases and J lost 5; bases outside the gene matches: 4. This CDR3 has 13 residues. CDR3 loop: CAWRKTGGTEAFF. In DNA, the CDR3 is TGTGCCTGGAGAAAGACAGGGGGAACTGAAGCTTTCTTT. The full variable domain, with the rest looked up from reference TRBV30 and TRBJ1-1, is SQTIHQWPATLVQPVGSPLSLECTVEGTSNPNLYWYRQAAGRGLQLLFYSVGIGQISSEVPQNLSASRPQDRQFILSSKKLLLSDSGFYLCAWRKTGGTEAFFGQGTRLTVV.

The chain has TRBV4-3 and TRBJ2-7; 7 positions agree with TRBD1. Germline CDR1 is LGHNA and CDR2 is YSLEER. The CDR3 runs 16 residues. V lost 0 bases and J lost 2; bases outside the gene matches: 7. The CDR3 region is CASSQDQGTAPYEQYF. The CDR3 DNA is TGCGCCAGCAGCCAAGATCAAGGGACAGCCCCCTACGAGCAGTACTTC.

In DNA, the CDR3 is TGTGCCAGCAGCCACTTGGTTTTCAAAGGGGCGGGCACTGAAGCTTTCTTT. Its translation is CASSHLVFKGAGTEAFF. The gene calls are TRBV4-2 and TRBJ1-1, with D possibly TRBD1 on 5 matching bases. Germline V gives CDR1 LGHNA, CDR2 YNFKEQ. Deletions cut 3 bases from V and 4 bases from J, with 21 bases between. The CDR3 contains 17 residues.

The sample holds a few counts of this clone. Within the sample, other DNA sequences also encode this same CDR3. V gene TRBV29-1 combines with J gene TRBJ2-3, with 10 bases fitting TRBD1. The CDR3 totals 12 residues. V lost 7 bases and J lost 3; bases outside the gene matches: 1. CDR1 is SQVTM and CDR2 is ANQGSEA in the germline V gene. CDR3 sequence reads: CSADRGTDTQYF. The CDR3 nucleotides read TGCAGCGCGGACAGGGGGACAGATACGCAGTATTTT.

V and J are TRBV7-3 and TRBJ2-1; 11 bases map to TRBD2. The germline V gene has CDR1 SGHTA and CDR2 FQGTGA. After removal of 4 bases from V and 7 bases from J, the junction contained 3 bases not matched to a gene. The CDR3 covers 14 residues. CDR3 DNA sequence: TGTGCCAGCAGCTCGGGACTAGCGGCGAATGAGCAGTTCTTC. Its protein is CASSSGLAANEQFF. Full variable domain (outside the CDR3, taken from reference TRBV7-3 and TRBJ2-1): GAGVSQTPSNKVTEKGKYVELRCDPISGHTALYWYRQSLGQGPEFLIYFQGTGAADDSGLPNDRFFAVRPEGSVSTLKIQRTERGDSAVYLCASSSGLAANEQFFGPGTRLTVL.